The T cell receptor beta chain described here comes from a study of Graves' ophthalmopathy and Graves' hyperthyroidism. Study information: The study drew peripheral blood at initial diagnosis, before any treatment. Study-wide results and limits: Blood samples also showed most expanded thyroid clonotypes exceeding 0.001 frequency.

The TCR beta CDR3 regions underwent amplification from RNA transcripts. An initial RT-PCR round employing HTBI primers preceded a second-round multiplex PCR. TCRdb fed the multiplex PCR reads into MiXCR, producing one record per CDR3 protein. The sample gives over 450,000 distinct CDR3 sequences, approximately 15% of which show up once; about 9.4% is in the top ten. This clonotype showed up many times. The target antigen is unknown. The source material was blood. The clonotype comes from a woman between 25 and 40 years old with Graves' ophthalmopathy.

In nucleotides, the CDR3 is TGTGCCAGCAGTTCGCCGGCGACGGGGGAGACCCAGTACTTC. It yields the protein CASSSPATGETQYF. The V call is TRBV27, the J call TRBJ2-5; D might be TRBD2 (5 bases). V dropped 4 bases and J dropped 5 bases, with 14 bases sitting between them. The CDR3 extends over 14 amino acids. Germline CDR1 is MNHEY and CDR2 is SMNVEV (reference sequence).